This TCR beta chain was profiled in a study of molecular identifiers for immune sequencing clone quantification. Every naive CD8 library was made from between roughly 17,000 and 1,000,000 sorted cells with 10%, 30% or 50% RNA. CD8+CD4-CCR7+CD45RA+ sorting gave the naive CD8 T cells. Bulk libraries came from a prior protocol with listed TCR primers. MiXCR, applied by TCRdb to the PCR reads, yields one record per CDR3 protein. Of hundreds of thousands of distinct CDR3 sequences in the sample, about 22% are singletons; the top ten hold about 0.81%. Germline loops: CDR1 SGHTA, CDR2 FQGTGA. The CDR3 runs 15 residues. V lost 5 bases to trimming and J lost 4 bases, with 16 bases between them.

Sequenced: naive CD8+ T cells from blood, with Jurkat cell RNA spiked in. The subset was: FACS-sorted CD8+CD4-CCR7+CD45RA+ naive T cells. The clonotype was recovered from a human donor in good health. Some libraries in this study had Jurkat cell RNA spiked in. The chain carries TRBV7-3 and TRBJ2-3; D gene ambiguous. The CDR3 here is CASSDPLEHADTQYF. In DNA, the CDR3 is TGTGCCAGCAGCGACCCCCTTGAGCACGCAGATACGCAGTATTTT.